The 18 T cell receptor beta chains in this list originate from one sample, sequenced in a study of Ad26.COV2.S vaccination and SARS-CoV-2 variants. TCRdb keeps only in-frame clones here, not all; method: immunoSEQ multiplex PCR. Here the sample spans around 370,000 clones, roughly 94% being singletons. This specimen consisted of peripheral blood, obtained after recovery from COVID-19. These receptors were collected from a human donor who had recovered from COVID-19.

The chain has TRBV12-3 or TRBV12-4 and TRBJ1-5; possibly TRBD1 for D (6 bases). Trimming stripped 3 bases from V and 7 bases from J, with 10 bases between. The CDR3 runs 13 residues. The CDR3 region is CASSFTGKQPQHF. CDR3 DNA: TGTGCCAGCAGTTTTACAGGGAAACAGCCCCAGCATTTT.

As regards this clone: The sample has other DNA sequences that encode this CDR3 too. CDR3 sequence: CASSLVGGGAGETQYF. The CDR3 nucleotides read TGCGCCAGCAGCTTGGTGGGCGGGGGGGCTGGGGAGACCCAGTACTTC. The chain couples TRBV5-1 to TRBJ2-5; 9 bases fit TRBD2. Trimming took 0 bases from V and 5 from J; bases not matched to a gene: 8. CDR3 length equals 16 residues. Germline V gives CDR1 SGHRS, CDR2 YFSETQ.

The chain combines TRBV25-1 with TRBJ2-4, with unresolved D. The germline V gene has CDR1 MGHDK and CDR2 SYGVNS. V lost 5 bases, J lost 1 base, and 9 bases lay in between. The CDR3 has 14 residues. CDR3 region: CASSPSQAKNIQYF. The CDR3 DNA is TGTGCCAGCAGTCCCTCCCAGGCCAAAAACATTCAGTACTTC.

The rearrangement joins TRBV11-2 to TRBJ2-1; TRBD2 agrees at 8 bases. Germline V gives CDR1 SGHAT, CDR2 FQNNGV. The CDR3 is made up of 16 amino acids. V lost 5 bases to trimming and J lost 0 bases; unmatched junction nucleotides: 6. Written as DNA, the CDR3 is TGTGCCAGCAGCGGTATAGCGGGGCCCTCCTACAATGAGCAGTTCTTC. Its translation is CASSGIAGPSYNEQFF.

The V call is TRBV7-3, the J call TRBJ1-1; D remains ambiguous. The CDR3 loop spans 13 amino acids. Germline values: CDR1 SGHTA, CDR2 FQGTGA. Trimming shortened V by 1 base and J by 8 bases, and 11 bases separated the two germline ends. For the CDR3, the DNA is TGTGCCAGCAGCTTAAATGGGATGGGCGAAGCTTTCTTT. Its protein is CASSLNGMGEAFF. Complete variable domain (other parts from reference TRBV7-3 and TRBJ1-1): GAGVSQTPSNKVTEKGKYVELRCDPISGHTALYWYRQSLGQGPEFLIYFQGTGAADDSGLPNDRFFAVRPEGSVSTLKIQRTERGDSAVYLCASSLNGMGEAFFGQGTRLTVV.

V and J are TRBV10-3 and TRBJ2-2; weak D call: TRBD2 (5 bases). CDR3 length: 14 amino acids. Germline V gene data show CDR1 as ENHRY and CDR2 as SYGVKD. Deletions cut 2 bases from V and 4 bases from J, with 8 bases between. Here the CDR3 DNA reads TGTGCCATCAGTGAGGGACTGACCACCGGGGAGCTGTTTTTT. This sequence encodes CAISEGLTTGELFF.

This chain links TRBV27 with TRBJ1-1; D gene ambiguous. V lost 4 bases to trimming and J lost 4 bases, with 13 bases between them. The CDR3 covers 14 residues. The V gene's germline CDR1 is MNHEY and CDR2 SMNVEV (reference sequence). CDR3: CASSSRGLGTEAFF. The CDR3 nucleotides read TGTGCCAGCAGTTCAAGAGGGTTGGGCACTGAAGCTTTCTTT.

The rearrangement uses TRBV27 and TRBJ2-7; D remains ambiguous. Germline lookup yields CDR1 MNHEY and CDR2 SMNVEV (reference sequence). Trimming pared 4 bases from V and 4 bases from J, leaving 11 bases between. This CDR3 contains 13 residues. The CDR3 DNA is TGTGCCAGCAGTTACACTTTGGAGTACGAGCAGTACTTC. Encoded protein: CASSYTLEYEQYF.

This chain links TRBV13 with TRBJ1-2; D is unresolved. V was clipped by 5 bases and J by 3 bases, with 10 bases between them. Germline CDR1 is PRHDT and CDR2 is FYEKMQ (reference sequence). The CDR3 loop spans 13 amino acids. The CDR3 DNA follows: TGTGCCAGCAGCAAAGGGTTTGACTATGGCTACACCTTC. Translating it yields CASSKGFDYGYTF.

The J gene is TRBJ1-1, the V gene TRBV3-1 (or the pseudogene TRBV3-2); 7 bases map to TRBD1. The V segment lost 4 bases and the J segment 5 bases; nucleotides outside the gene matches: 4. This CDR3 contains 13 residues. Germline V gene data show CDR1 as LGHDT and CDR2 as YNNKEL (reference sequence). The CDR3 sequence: CASSRTGVTEAFF. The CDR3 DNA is TGTGCCAGCAGCCGAACAGGGGTGACTGAAGCTTTCTTT.

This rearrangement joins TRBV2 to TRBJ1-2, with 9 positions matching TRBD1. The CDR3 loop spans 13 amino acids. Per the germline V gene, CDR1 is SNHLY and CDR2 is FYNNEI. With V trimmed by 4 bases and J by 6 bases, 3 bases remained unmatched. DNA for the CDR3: TGTGCCAGCAGTGTGACAGGGGGGAATGGCTACACCTTC. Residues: CASSVTGGNGYTF.

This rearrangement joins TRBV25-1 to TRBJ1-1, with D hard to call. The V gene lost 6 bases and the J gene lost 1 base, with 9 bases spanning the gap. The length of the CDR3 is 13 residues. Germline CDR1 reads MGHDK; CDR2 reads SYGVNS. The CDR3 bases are TGTGCCAGCAGGTGGGAGAAGAACACTGAAGCTTTCTTT. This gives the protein CASRWEKNTEAFF. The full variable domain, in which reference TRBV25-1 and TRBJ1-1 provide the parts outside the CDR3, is EADIYQTPRYLVIGTGKKITLECSQTMGHDKMYWYQQDPGMELHLIHYSYGVNSTEKGDLSSESTVSRIRTEHFPLTLESARPSHTSQYLCASRWEKNTEAFFGQGTRLTVV.

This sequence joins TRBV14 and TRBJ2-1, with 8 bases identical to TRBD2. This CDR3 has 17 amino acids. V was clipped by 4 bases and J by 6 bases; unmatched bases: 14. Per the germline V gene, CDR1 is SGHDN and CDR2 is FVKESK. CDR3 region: CASSLTRTSPFGNEQFF. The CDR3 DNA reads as TGTGCCAGCAGCCTCACCAGGACTAGCCCTTTTGGCAATGAGCAGTTCTTC. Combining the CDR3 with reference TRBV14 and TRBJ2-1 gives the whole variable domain EAGVTQFPSHSVIEKGQTVTLRCDPISGHDNLYWYRRVMGKEIKFLLHFVKESKQDESGMPNNRFLAERTGGTYSTLKVQPAELEDSGVYFCASSLTRTSPFGNEQFFGPGTRLTVL.

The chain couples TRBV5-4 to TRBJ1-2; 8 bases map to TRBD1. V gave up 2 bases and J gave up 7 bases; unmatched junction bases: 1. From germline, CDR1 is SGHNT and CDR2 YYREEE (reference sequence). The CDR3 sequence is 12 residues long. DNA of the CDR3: TGTGCCAGCAGCTTTACAGGGGGTGGCTACACCTTC. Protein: CASSFTGGGYTF.

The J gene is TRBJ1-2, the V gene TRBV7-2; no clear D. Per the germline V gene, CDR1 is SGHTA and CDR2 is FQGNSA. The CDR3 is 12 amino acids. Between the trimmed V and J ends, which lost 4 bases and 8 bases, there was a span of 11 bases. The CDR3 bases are TGTGCCAGCAGCTCGGACCCCGGGGGCTACACCTTC. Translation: CASSSDPGGYTF.

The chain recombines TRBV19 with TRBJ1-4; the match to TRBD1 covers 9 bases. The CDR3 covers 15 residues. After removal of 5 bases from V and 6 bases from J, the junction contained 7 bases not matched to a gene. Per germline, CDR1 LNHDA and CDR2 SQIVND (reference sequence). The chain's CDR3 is CASSEPGQGDEKLFF. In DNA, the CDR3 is TGTGCCAGTAGTGAGCCGGGACAGGGCGATGAAAAACTGTTTTTT.

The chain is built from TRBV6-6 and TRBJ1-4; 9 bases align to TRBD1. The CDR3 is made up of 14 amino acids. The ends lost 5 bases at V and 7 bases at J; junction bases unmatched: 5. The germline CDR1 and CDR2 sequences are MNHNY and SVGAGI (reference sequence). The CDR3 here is CASSTGQGIEKLFF. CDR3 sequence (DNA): TGTGCCAGCAGTACGGGACAGGGCATTGAAAAACTGTTTTTT.

The chain's CDR3 is CASSPRTGSGVDTQYF. DNA of the CDR3: TGTGCCAGCAGCCCCCGGACAGGGTCCGGGGTGGATACGCAGTATTTT. This chain joins TRBV7-9 and TRBJ2-3; the match to TRBD1 covers 8 bases. Unmatched junction bases numbered 13, after V lost 5 bases and J lost 6 bases. Per the germline V gene, CDR1 is SEHNR and CDR2 is FQNEAQ (reference sequence). This CDR3 has 16 residues.